This passage covers 13 T cell receptor beta chains from one sample sequenced in a study of blood T cells in healthy people across ages. Combining a sample-barcoded 5' primer with a J-beta primer mix, a second PCR ran for about 6 to 11 cycles. MiXCR, applied by TCRdb to the 5' RACE reads, yields one record per CDR3 protein. The sample has hundreds of thousands of distinct CDR3 sequences; approximately 25% are singletons. The sample was also linked to a second study, of T cells of mothers and their children.

The sequenced sample was blood. These receptors were obtained from a boy between 10 and 17 years old in good health.

This clonotype was counted only a few times. The chain combines TRBV12-3 or TRBV12-4 with TRBJ1-5; D remains ambiguous. V lost 1 base and J lost 7, with 8 bases in between. The CDR3 spans 13 residues. The CDR3 loop reads CASSLETRQPQHF. CDR3 DNA sequence: TGTGCCAGCAGTTTAGAAACAAGGCAGCCCCAGCATTTT.

V and J are TRBV7-8 and TRBJ2-5; D may be TRBD2 (6 bases). V lost 0 bases to trimming and J lost 7 bases, with 18 bases between them. Germline V gene data show CDR1 as SGHVS and CDR2 as FQNEAQ. The CDR3 is 16 amino acids. The CDR3 protein is CASSLALAGKEGTQYF. In DNA, the CDR3 is TGTGCCAGCAGCTTAGCACTAGCCGGGAAGGAGGGGACCCAGTACTTC.

This clonotype was detected only a few times. This rearrangement joins TRBV6-6 to TRBJ1-2; D remains unclear. CDR3 size: 13 residues. V shed 11 bases and J shed 4 bases, with 17 bases lying between them. Germline CDR1 reads MNHNY; CDR2 reads SVGAGI (reference sequence). Written as DNA, the CDR3 is TGTGCCGGCTCGTCCCCAGAAGGCTATGGCTACACCTTC. It specifies CAGSSPEGYGYTF.

This clonotype was picked up a small number of times. The V gene is TRBV20-1, the J gene TRBJ2-5; TRBD2 matches at 10 bases. The length of the CDR3 is 15 residues. Per germline, CDR1 DFQATT and CDR2 SNEGSKA (reference sequence). Trimming cost V 2 bases and J 0 bases; bases outside gene matches: 3. The CDR3 DNA is TGCAGTGCTAGACCGACTAGCGGGCACCAAGAGACCCAGTACTTC. Translating it yields CSARPTSGHQETQYF.

The J gene is TRBJ2-7, the V gene TRBV4-3; a weak D match, TRBD2 (5 bases). CDR3 size: 15 residues. Germline V CDR1 and CDR2: LGHNA, YSLEER. Trimming cost V 0 bases and J 6 bases, with 15 bases left between them. The chain's CDR3 is CASSQDRSALGEQYF. The CDR3 bases are TGCGCCAGCAGCCAAGACCGTAGCGCCCTCGGCGAGCAGTACTTC.

The CDR3 loop is CASSFGGGPGYEQYF. The DNA for the CDR3 is TGTGCCAGCAGCTTTGGGGGAGGACCTGGCTACGAGCAGTACTTC. The chain recombines TRBV21-1 with TRBJ2-7; the D call of TRBD2 is as the table states it, not checked on the DNA. TRBV21-1 corresponds to a pseudogene. The CDR3 is 15 residues long.

This clonotype was observed a handful of times. The chain carries TRBV5-1 and TRBJ2-3; D assignment may be TRBD1 or TRBD2 (5 bases each). This CDR3 region has 14 residues. Trimming left V 9 bases short and J 4 bases short, with 18 bases between. CDR1 SGHRS and CDR2 YFSETQ come from the germline V gene. The CDR3 protein is CATSEQGVADTQYF. CDR3 in DNA: TGCGCCACCTCGGAGCAGGGAGTGGCAGATACGCAGTATTTT. Full variable domain (outside the CDR3, taken from reference TRBV5-1 and TRBJ2-3): KAGVTQTPRYLIKTRGQQVTLSCSPISGHRSVSWYQQTPGQGLQFLFEYFSETQRNKGNFPGRFSGRQFSNSRSEMNVSTLELGDSALYLCATSEQGVADTQYFGPGTRLTVL.

The chain has TRBV28 and TRBJ1-1; D is unclear. Looked up from germline, CDR1 is MDHEN and CDR2 is SYDVKM. Trimming took 1 base from V and 2 from J, leaving 14 bases between them. The CDR3 extends over 16 amino acids. CDR3 loop: CASSLSSKDLNTEAFF. As DNA, the CDR3 is TGTGCCAGCAGTTTATCCTCCAAGGATCTCAACACTGAAGCTTTCTTT.

There are a few counts of this clonotype. The rearrangement uses TRBV12-3 or TRBV12-4 and TRBJ1-1; D unclear. Trimming cost V 2 bases and J 1 base, with 5 bases left between them. The CDR3 is 13 residues long. This CDR3 is CASSLPQNTEAFF. The CDR3 DNA sequence: TGTGCCAGCAGTTTACCCCAGAACACTGAAGCTTTCTTT.

The V gene is TRBV20-1, the J gene TRBJ2-3; 8 nucleotides match TRBD2. Germline values: CDR1 DFQATT, CDR2 SNEGSKA (reference sequence). The CDR3 loop spans 13 amino acids. Losses at the gene ends were 8 bases for V and 6 bases for J; bases not matched to a gene: 10. The CDR3 loop is CSPREGRSDTQYF. CDR3 coding DNA: TGCAGTCCCCGGGAGGGCCGTTCGGATACGCAGTATTTT.

The J gene is TRBJ1-6, the V gene TRBV27; tentatively, D is TRBD1 (6 bases). Germline CDR1 reads MNHEY; CDR2 reads SMNVEV (reference sequence). The CDR3 sequence is 16 residues long. V gave up 0 bases and J gave up 8 bases, with 14 bases separating them. The CDR3 here is CASSLSKGGTYSPLHF. Written as DNA, the CDR3 is TGTGCCAGCAGTTTATCCAAGGGGGGGACTTATTCACCCCTCCACTTT.

The chain has TRBV18 and TRBJ1-2, with a weak D call TRBD1 (6 bases). CDR3 size: 13 residues. Per germline, CDR1 KGHSH and CDR2 LQKENI. V was clipped by 5 bases and J by 4 bases, with 11 bases between them. The CDR3 DNA reads TGTGCCAGCTCAACCCGGACAGCCTATGGCTACACCTTC. It specifies CASSTRTAYGYTF.

V is TRBV6-2 or TRBV6-3 and J is TRBJ2-1; 7 bases fit TRBD2. Germline CDR1 is MNHEY and CDR2 is SVGEGT. Unmatched junction bases numbered 6, after V lost 0 bases and J lost 4 bases. This CDR3 contains 16 residues. The CDR3 here is CASSYSDLAAYNEQFF. CDR3 sequence (DNA): TGTGCCAGCAGTTACTCGGATCTAGCGGCTTACAATGAGCAGTTCTTC.